These 14 T cell receptor beta chains share one sample of origin, sequenced in a study of T-cell memory formation after mild COVID-19. TCRdb used MiXCR to reprocess the 5' RACE reads, holding one entry per CDR3 protein. The table shows about 290,000 distinct CDR3 sequences, with 15% to 20% occurring only once. Sequencing used PBMCs or a T cell subset sorted from them (not recorded which). The receptors were sampled from a young man who had mild COVID-19 (a few samples of this study predate the infection). Cell type and time point are not known.

The chain recombines TRBV6-2 or TRBV6-3 with TRBJ2-5; 9 bases fit TRBD1. This CDR3 contains 16 residues. The germline CDR1 and CDR2 sequences are MNHEY and SVGEGT. Trimming at V came to 2 bases and at J to 3 bases, leaving 7 bases not matched to a gene. CDR3: CASSYGETGGEETQYF. DNA for the CDR3: TGTGCCAGCAGTTACGGAGAGACAGGGGGAGAAGAGACCCAGTACTTC.

This clonotype was observed a handful of times. The rearrangement links TRBV7-2 to TRBJ1-3, with D perhaps TRBD1 (5 bases). This CDR3 has 13 amino acids. V gave up 7 bases and J gave up 2 bases, with 9 bases separating them. In germline, CDR1 is SGHTA, CDR2 FQGNSA. CDR3 region: CASNRGAGNTIYF. CDR3 DNA sequence: TGTGCCAGCAATCGAGGGGCTGGAAACACCATATATTTT.

This clonotype was recorded many times. The chain recombines TRBV7-2 with TRBJ2-3; 8 bases align to TRBD2. From germline, CDR1 is SGHTA and CDR2 FQGNSA. This CDR3 has 13 residues. Trimming took 5 bases from V and 5 from J; bases not matched to a gene: 3. As DNA, the CDR3 is TGTGCCAGCAGCCCCGGGAGGGTAGATACGCAGTATTTT. This sequence encodes CASSPGRVDTQYF.

This clonotype came up many times. The J gene is TRBJ1-1, the V gene TRBV18; 7 bases line up with TRBD1. The length of the CDR3 is 15 residues. V lost 1 base to trimming and J lost 1 base; unmatched junction nucleotides: 3. Germline CDR1 KGHSH, CDR2 LQKENI. In DNA form, the CDR3 reads TGTGCCAGCTCACCACAGGGGGCACCGAACACTGAAGCTTTCTTT. Its translation: CASSPQGAPNTEAFF.

This clonotype was seen a handful of times. This rearrangement joins TRBV27 to TRBJ2-7, with D perhaps matching TRBD2 (5 bases). V lost 3 bases, J lost 7 bases, and 10 bases lay in between. Germline loops: CDR1 MNHEY, CDR2 SMNVEV (reference sequence). This CDR3 has 12 amino acids. The CDR3 nucleotides are TGTGCCAGCAGTTTCGGTGCGGGTGAGCAGTACTTC. This translates into CASSFGAGEQYF.

This rearrangement joins TRBV12-3 or TRBV12-4 to TRBJ2-6; tentative D call: TRBD1 (7 bases). Trimming cost V 1 base and J 0 bases, with 22 bases left between them. This CDR3 comprises 21 residues. CDR3 sequence reads: CASSLVRVRGTAVSGANVLTF. CDR3 DNA sequence: TGTGCCAGCAGTTTAGTTCGCGTTCGGGGGACAGCGGTCTCTGGGGCCAACGTCCTGACTTTC.

This clonotype appeared a few times. The chain is built from TRBV7-2 and TRBJ1-2; D unclear. Trimming pared 1 base from V and 8 bases from J, leaving 14 bases between. The CDR3 is 14 residues long. The germline CDR1 and CDR2 sequences are SGHTA and FQGNSA. The CDR3 nucleotides are TGTGCCAGCAGCTTAGGATTTCGACGCACGGGCTACACCTTC. It encodes CASSLGFRRTGYTF. Supplemented by reference TRBV7-2 and TRBJ1-2, the full variable domain reads GAGVSQSPSNKVTEKGKDVELRCDPISGHTALYWYRQSLGQGLEFLIYFQGNSAPDKSGLPSDRFSAERTGGSVSTLTIQRTQQEDSAVYLCASSLGFRRTGYTFGSGTRLTVV.

This clonotype was picked up a small number of times. This rearrangement joins TRBV24-1 to TRBJ2-3; 9 bases align to TRBD2. V shed 4 bases, J shed 2 bases, and the junction held 6 bases outside the gene matches. Per the germline V gene, CDR1 is KGHDR and CDR2 is SFDVKD. The CDR3 runs to 16 residues. The CDR3 loop reads CATSDRSGGPTDTQYF. The CDR3 region has the DNA TGTGCCACCAGTGACCGGAGCGGGGGGCCCACAGATACGCAGTATTTT.

This clonotype was seen once. This may arise from a read error, as a much more abundant clone is one base away. The chain is built from TRBV7-6 and TRBJ1-1; the D is unclear. Germline loops: CDR1 SGHVS, CDR2 FNYEAQ. The V and J ends lost 3 bases and 3 bases respectively, with 8 bases between them. The CDR3 totals 13 residues. This CDR3 is CASSFGEDTEAFF. The CDR3 DNA is TGTGCCAGCAGCTTTGGGGAGGACACTGAAGCTTTCTTT.

The V and J genes are TRBV7-9 and TRBJ1-2; D uncertain. Germline V gives CDR1 SEHNR, CDR2 FQNEAQ (reference sequence). The CDR3 has 16 residues. V lost 1 base and J lost 0, with 12 bases in between. The CDR3 bases are TGTGCCAGCAGCTTAGAGTTGCCAGCCTCTAACTATGGCTACACCTTC. The encoded protein is CASSLELPASNYGYTF.

This clonotype was seen at least ten times. This rearrangement joins TRBV6-5 to TRBJ1-3; the D gene is possibly TRBD1 (5 bases). V was shortened by 8 bases and J by 0 bases, with 17 bases between the two germline ends. CDR1 MNHEY and CDR2 SVGAGI come from the germline V gene. The CDR3 has 16 amino acids. The CDR3 here is CASAPLPGSSGNTIYF. The CDR3 coding sequence is TGTGCCAGCGCCCCCCTCCCAGGGTCCTCTGGAAACACCATATATTTT.

This clonotype showed up just a few times. The J gene is TRBJ1-1, the V gene TRBV4-3; 7 positions match TRBD1. The CDR3 covers 14 residues. The germline V gene has CDR1 LGHNA and CDR2 YSLEER. V gave up 1 base and J gave up 6 bases; unmatched junction bases: 5. CDR3 nucleotides: TGCGCCAGCAGCCAAGGACAGGGAAGGTCTGAAGCTTTCTTT. Translating gives CASSQGQGRSEAFF.

The chain recombines TRBV6-5 with TRBJ2-5; D not certain. V was trimmed by 5 bases and J by 4 bases, leaving 17 bases between them. Germline V lookup: CDR1 MNHEY, CDR2 SVGAGI. The CDR3 is 15 amino acids. The CDR3 coding sequence is TGTGCCAGCAGTCAGAGCGCGTCCACGGTAGAGACCCAGTACTTC. This translates into CASSQSASTVETQYF.

The table lists this clonotype with a few counts. This chain joins TRBV6-1 and TRBJ2-7; the match to TRBD1 covers 7 bases. CDR3 length: 15 amino acids. From germline, CDR1 is MNHNS and CDR2 SASEGT. J lost 5 bases, V lost 4 bases, and 11 bases had no gene match. The CDR3 protein is CASSGNRGPGHEQYV. The CDR3 nucleotides read TGTGCCAGCAGTGGAAACAGGGGTCCAGGGCACGAGCAGTACGTC.